The clone carrying this T cell receptor (beta chain) occurred a few times. These data are taken from a study of blood T cell repertoires in COVID-19. Background on the study: Researchers got acute and convalescent COVID-19 samples from the United States, Italy and Spain.

In the authors' methods: Amplification of reference gene primers provided the estimated nucleated cell counts. The repertoire was sequenced with immunoSEQ multiplex PCR; TCRdb's copy has only in-frame clones and lacks some. That table furnishes V, J and clone size, whereas the DNA furnished D and trimming. The table shows around 54,000 clones, with more than 80% occurring only once. The origin of this receptor is a woman aged 60-70 years with acute or convalescent COVID-19. Sequencing used peripheral blood.

CDR3 sequence reads: CASRGTVLNTEAFF. CDR3 nucleotide sequence: TGTGCCAGCAGGGGGACAGTATTGAACACTGAAGCTTTCTTT. The J gene is TRBJ1-1, the V gene TRBV27, with TRBD1 identical over 7 bases. There are 14 residues in the CDR3. In germline, CDR1 is MNHEY, CDR2 SMNVEV (reference sequence). V trimming: 6 bases; J trimming: 0 bases; junction bases outside the gene matches: 4.